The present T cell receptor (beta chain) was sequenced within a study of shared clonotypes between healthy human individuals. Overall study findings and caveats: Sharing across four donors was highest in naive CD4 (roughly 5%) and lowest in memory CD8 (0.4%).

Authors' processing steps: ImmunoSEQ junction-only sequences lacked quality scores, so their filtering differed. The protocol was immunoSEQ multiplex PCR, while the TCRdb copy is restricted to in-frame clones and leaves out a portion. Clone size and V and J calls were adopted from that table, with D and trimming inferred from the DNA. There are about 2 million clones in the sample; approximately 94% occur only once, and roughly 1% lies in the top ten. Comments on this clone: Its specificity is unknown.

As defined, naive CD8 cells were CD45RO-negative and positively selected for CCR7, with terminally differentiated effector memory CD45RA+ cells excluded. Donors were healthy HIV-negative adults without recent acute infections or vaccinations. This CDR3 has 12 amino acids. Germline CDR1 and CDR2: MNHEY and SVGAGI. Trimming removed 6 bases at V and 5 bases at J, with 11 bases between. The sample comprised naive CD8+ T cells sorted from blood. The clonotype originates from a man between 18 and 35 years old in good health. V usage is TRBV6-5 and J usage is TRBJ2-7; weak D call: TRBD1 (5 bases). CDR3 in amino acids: CASSPTVHEQYF. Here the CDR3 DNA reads TGTGCCAGCAGCCCGACAGTTCACGAGCAGTACTTC.